This TCR beta chain was identified in a study of neurological immune-mediated disorders (dated by TCRdb to the late 2010s). At the level of the whole study: The study compared peripheral blood TCR-beta repertoires of HTLV-I-associated myelopathy (HAM/TSP) patients, multiple sclerosis patients and healthy controls using UMI-based sequencing. Of the 70 or so subjects in the cohort, about 14 were HAM/TSP patients, roughly 34 were multiple sclerosis patients, and 20 were healthy controls. Alongside PBMC samples, the set of more than 85 TCR-beta libraries contained longitudinal samples, technical triplicates, and paired CD4+ and CD8+ T-cell subsets that had been sorted.

This clonotype was detected ten times or more. Its antigen has not been determined. No qualities accompany the bases; no much larger clone lies one base away. CDR1 and CDR2 are drawn from the germline V gene (reference sequence): LGHDT, YNNKEL. V loses 1 base of germline sequence and J loses 6 bases, and the interval between the two ends is 11 bases. The CDR3 sequence holds 14 residues, the cysteine and phenylalanine included. Just CDR3 DNA is preserved here, 42 bases in frame from base 1. The research as a whole found: Across subjects, expanded clones never shared an identical CDR3 amino acid sequence, which suggests that the TCR-beta repertoires in every group were private. The highest TCR clonal expansion was observed in HAM/TSP patients, whereas the lowest was observed in MS patients, even when compared with healthy controls.

cDNA was synthesized by template-switch 5'RACE using a primer with a 10-nucleotide random unique molecular identifier that tagged each TCR transcript. Every sequencing run yielded over 170 million TCR-beta sequences covering 15-18 subjects. The RNeasy kit was used for extraction of total RNA. Using the KAPA Real-time Library Amplification kit, TCR-beta VDJ regions were amplified with primers for the TCR constant region and the 5'RACE anchor. Sample indexes and Illumina adaptors were added in a first PCR, and a second PCR then increased library yield. After purification with Ampure beads, the TCR product of roughly 650 bp was size-selected on a 2% E-gel SizeSelection system. Library quality was checked on a Bioanalyzer, concentration was measured with Qubit, and libraries were quantified with the Kapa Library Quantification kit before pooling. Paired-end 2 x 150 bp sequencing of the libraries was performed on an Illumina HiSeq 2500. To increase sequence diversity, about 25-31% phiX was spiked into each library pool. As for the authors' bioinformatics: The quality-filtered reads were processed with the UMI-based MiGEC pipeline, whose error correction step removed more than 80% of the raw TCR sequences. IMGT germline references were used for aligning VDJ genes, and each clonotype was defined as a unique CDR3 amino acid sequence together with its V-J genes. Clonal expansion, Shannon diversity and CDR3 relatedness (CalcPairwiseDistances, ClusterSamples) were evaluated with VDJtools, and phylogenetic trees were built with CLCbio workbench. Clones with at least 8 unique UMIs were defined as expanded, with this threshold being based on coefficient-of-variation modelling across technical triplicates. Through fastp at Q25 and MiXCR, TCRdb rebuilt clones from the public reads, retaining in-frame beta chains. CDR3 protein duplicates are merged, each entry listing the most common genes and DNA. TCRdb, not the original authors, processed these V and J calls. The sample table records roughly 44,000 distinct CDR3 sequences; 6% to 7% of these occur just once. About 0.57% of the sample is held by the ten biggest clonotypes.

Blood bank volunteers in Maryland, USA served as the healthy controls. For sorted-subset TCR libraries, 1 million sorted CD4+ or CD8+ T cells were used. Peripheral blood was subjected to Ficoll-Hypaque density gradient centrifugation to isolate PBMCs, which were then cryopreserved in liquid nitrogen. Paired sorted CD4+ and CD8+ subsets came from healthy controls, HAM/TSP patients and MS patients. Sequencing was carried out using CD4+ T cells from blood. This TCR was recovered from a woman in her thirties or forties in good health. This chain is built from TRBV3-1 and TRBJ2-3, with no D gene named confidently. The bases are TGTGCCAGCAGCCAAGCTGGTAGTGTGGATACGCAGTATTTT. This translates into CASSQAGSVDTQYF.